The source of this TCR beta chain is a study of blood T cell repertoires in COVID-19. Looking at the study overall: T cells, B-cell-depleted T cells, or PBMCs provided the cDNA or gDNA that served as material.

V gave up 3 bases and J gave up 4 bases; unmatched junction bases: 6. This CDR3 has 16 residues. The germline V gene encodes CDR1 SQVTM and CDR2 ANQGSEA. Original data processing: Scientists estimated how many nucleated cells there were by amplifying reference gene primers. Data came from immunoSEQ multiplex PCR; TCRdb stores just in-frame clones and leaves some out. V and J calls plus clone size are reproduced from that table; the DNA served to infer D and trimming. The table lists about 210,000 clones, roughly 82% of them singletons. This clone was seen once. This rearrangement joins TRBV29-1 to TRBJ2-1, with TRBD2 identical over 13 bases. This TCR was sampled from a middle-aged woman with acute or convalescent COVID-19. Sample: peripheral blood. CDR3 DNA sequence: TGCAGCGTTGATGGGACTAGCGGGACCATTTACAATGAGCAGTTCTTC. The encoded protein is CSVDGTSGTIYNEQFF.